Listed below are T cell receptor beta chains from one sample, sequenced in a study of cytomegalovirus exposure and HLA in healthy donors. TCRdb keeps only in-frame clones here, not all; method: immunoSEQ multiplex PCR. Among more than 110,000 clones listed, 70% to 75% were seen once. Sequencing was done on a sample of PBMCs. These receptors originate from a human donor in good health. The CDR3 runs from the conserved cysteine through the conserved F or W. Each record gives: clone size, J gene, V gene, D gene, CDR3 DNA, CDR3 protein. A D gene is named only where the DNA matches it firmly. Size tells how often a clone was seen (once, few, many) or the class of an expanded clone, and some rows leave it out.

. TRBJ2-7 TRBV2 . TGTGCCAGCAGAACAGGGCACCGGTCCTACGAGCAGTACTTC CASRTGHRSYEQYF
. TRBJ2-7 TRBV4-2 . TGTGCCAGCAGCCAAGAGATGACAGGCCTCCGGTGGGAGCAGTACTTC CASSQEMTGLRWEQYF
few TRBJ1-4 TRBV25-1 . TGTGCCACCCAGGCGGGTAGGAATGAAAAACTGTTTTTT CATQAGRNEKLFF
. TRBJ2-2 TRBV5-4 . TGTGCCAGCAGCTTGGAACAGGGTTTTACCGGGGAGCTGTTTTTT CASSLEQGFTGELFF
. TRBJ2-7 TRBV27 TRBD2 TGTGCCAGCAGTTTATCGATCGGACTAGCGGGAGGGAGCTCCTACGAGCAGTACTTC CASSLSIGLAGGSSYEQYF
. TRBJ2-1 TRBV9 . TGTGCCAGCAGCGGGGCGGGGTACAATGAGCAGTTCTTC CASSGAGYNEQFF
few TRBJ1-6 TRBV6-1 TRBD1 TGTGCCAGCAGTGAAGGGACAGGGACTTCACCCCTCCACTTT CASSEGTGTSPLHF
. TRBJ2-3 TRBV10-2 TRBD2 TGCGCCGCCGGACTAGCGGGGGTGTCAGATACGCAGTATTTT CAAGLAGVSDTQYF
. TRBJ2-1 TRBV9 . TGTGCCAGCAGCCCTATACTCCGGGGTGAGCAGTTCTTC CASSPILRGEQFF
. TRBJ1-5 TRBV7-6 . TGTGCCAGCAGCTGGGGGGGGGCTCAGCAGCCCCAGCATTTT CASSWGGAQQPQHF
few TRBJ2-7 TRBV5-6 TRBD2 TGTGCCAGCAGCTTGACTAGCGCACACGAGCAGTACTTC CASSLTSAHEQYF
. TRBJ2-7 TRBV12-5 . TGTGCTAGTGGCCAGCCGGGGGAGAGCTCCTACGAGCAGTACTTC CASGQPGESSYEQYF
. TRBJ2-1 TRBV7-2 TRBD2 TGTGCCAGCAGGGCGCGGGGGGGAAATTACAATGAGCAGTTCTTC CASRARGGNYNEQFF
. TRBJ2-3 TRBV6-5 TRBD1 TGTGCCAGCAGGGGCCCCGAGACAGGGTCAGATACGCAGTATTTT CASRGPETGSDTQYF
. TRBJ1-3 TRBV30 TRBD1 TGTGCCTGGAGTTCGTCAGGGGGTGGAAACACCATATATTTT CAWSSSGGGNTIYF
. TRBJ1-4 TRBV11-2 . TGTGCCAGCAGCTCAGGGGAGGGGGCTAATGAAAAACTGTTTTTT CASSSGEGANEKLFF
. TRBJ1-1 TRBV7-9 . TGTGCCAGCAGCTTTCGCAGGGGAACAGCTGGGAACACTGAAGCTTTCTTT CASSFRRGTAGNTEAFF
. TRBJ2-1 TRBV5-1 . TGCGCCAGCAGCTTCGCAGGGGCGAACAATGAGCAGTTCTTC CASSFAGANNEQFF
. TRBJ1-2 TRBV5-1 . TGCGCCAGCAGCTTGGACAGGCCTAGAAGCGACTATGGCTACACCTTC CASSLDRPRSDYGYTF
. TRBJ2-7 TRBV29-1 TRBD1 TGCAGCGTTGAAGTCTGGACAGGGAGCGAGCAGTACTTC CSVEVWTGSEQYF
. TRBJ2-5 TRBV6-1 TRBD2 TGTGCCAGCAGTGAAGACCGGGGGGACCCGAGGGAGACCCAGTACTTC CASSEDRGDPRETQYF
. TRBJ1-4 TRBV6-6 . TGTGCCAGCAGTTACCCTCAGGGGCAGGGAGAAAAACTGTTTTTT CASSYPQGQGEKLFF
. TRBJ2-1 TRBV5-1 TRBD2 TGCGCCAGCAGCTTGGCTGCTAGCGGACACAATGAGCAGTTCTTC CASSLAASGHNEQFF
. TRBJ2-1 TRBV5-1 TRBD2 TGCGCCAGCAGCTTCATCTCTAGCGGGGGCCTATACAATGAGCAGTTCTTC CASSFISSGGLYNEQFF
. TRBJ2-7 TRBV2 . TGTGCCAGCGCCGAGGAGGCGGGATTCTCCTACGAGCAGTACTTC CASAEEAGFSYEQYF
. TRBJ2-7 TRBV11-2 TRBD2 TGTGCCAGCAGCTTAGCTAGCGGGTACGCCTACGAGCAGTACTTC CASSLASGYAYEQYF
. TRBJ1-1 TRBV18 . TGTGCCAGCTCAGCGGGGGCAGGGGACCACACTGAAGCTTTCTTT CASSAGAGDHTEAFF
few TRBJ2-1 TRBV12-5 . TGTGCTAGTGCAACGACAGTGTCAGGGTCTACCTACAATGAGCAGTTCTTC CASATTVSGSTYNEQFF
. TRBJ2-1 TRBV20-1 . TGCAGTGCCGAGGGAATAGGTGAGCAGTTCTTC CSAEGIGEQFF
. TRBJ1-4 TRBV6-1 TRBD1 TGTGCCAGCAGTGAAGAACCCGACAGGGGAAAACTGTTTTTT CASSEEPDRGKLFF
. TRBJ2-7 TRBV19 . TGTGCCAGTAGTAGACTTACTGGCGAGCAGTACTTC CASSRLTGEQYF
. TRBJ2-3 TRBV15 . TGTGCCACCAGCAGAGTTGTTGCGGGGGCGGATACGCAGTATTTT CATSRVVAGADTQYF
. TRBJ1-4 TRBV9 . TGTGCCAGCAGCGTAGGCAGTTACACTAATGAAAAACTGTTTTTT CASSVGSYTNEKLFF
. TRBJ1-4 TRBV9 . TGTGCCAGCACCGGGGTGAGTGTGAGGGATGAAAAACTGTTTTTT CASTGVSVRDEKLFF
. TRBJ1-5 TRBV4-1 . TGCGCCAGCAGCCATGTGGGGGGTAGCAATCAGCCCCAGCATTTT CASSHVGGSNQPQHF
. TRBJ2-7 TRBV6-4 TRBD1 TGTGCCAGCAGTGAGACAGGGGAGTCCTACGAGCAGTACTTC CASSETGESYEQYF
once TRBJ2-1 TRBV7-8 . TGTGCCAGCAGCTCACTAGCCCGGGAGAGCTCCTACAATGAGCAGTTCTTC CASSSLARESSYNEQFF